This TCR beta chain stems from a study of T cell responses to AZD1222 COVID-19 vaccine. Broader study findings: It was only after the peak T cell response that any repertoires were sampled.

The data were produced by immunoSEQ multiplex PCR, yet TCRdb's version contains in-frame clones alone and is incomplete. The profile covers some 130,000 clones, with approximately 95% appearing a single time and approximately 6.5% taken by the ten largest. As to this clone: Its antigen is unknown.

Trimming took off 4 bases at V and 0 bases at J, with 19 bases between the two ends. Germline CDR1 reads SEHNR; CDR2 reads FQNEAQ (reference sequence). The CDR3 contains 18 residues. This receptor was taken from an adult who received the AZD1222 COVID-19 vaccine. This sample comprised peripheral blood, obtained 28 days after the second AZD1222 dose. V usage is TRBV7-9 and J usage is TRBJ1-3; D is ambiguous. CDR3 region: CASSSWEDAVRSGNTIYF. The CDR3 region has the DNA TGTGCCAGCAGCTCCTGGGAGGACGCAGTCCGCTCTGGAAACACCATATATTTT.